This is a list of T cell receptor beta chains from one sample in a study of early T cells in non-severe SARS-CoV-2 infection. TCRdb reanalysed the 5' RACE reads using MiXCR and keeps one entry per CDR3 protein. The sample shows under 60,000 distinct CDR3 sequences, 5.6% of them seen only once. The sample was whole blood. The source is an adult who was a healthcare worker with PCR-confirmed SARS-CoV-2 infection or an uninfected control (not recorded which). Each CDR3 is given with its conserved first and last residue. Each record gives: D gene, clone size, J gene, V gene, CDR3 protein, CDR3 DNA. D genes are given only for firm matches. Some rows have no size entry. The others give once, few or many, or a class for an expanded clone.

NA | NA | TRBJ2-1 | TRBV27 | CASSLQGMAAGNEQFF | TGTGCCAGCAGTTTACAGGGGATGGCCGCGGGTAATGAGCAGTTCTTC
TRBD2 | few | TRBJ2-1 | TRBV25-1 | CASWGVREGLNEQFF | TGTGCCAGCTGGGGGGTGCGGGAGGGCCTCAATGAGCAGTTCTTC
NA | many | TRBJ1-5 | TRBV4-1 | CASSLEGNGGNQPQHF | TGCGCCAGCAGTCTTGAAGGGAATGGAGGCAATCAGCCCCAGCATTTT
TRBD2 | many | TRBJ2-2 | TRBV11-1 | CASSLLSGENTGELFF | TGTGCCAGCAGCTTACTTAGCGGGGAGAACACCGGGGAGCTGTTTTTT
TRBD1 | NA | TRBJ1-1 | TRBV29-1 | CSVVTGWVEAFF | TGCAGCGTCGTGACAGGGTGGGTCGAAGCTTTCTTT
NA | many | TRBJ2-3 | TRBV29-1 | CSVALTGPDTQYF | TGCAGCGTTGCACTGACAGGCCCAGATACGCAGTATTTT
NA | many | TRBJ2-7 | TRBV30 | CAWSVRRVSYEQYF | TGTGCCTGGAGTGTGAGGAGAGTCTCCTACGAGCAGTACTTC
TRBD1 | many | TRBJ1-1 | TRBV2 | CASSSDRANTEAFF | TGTGCCAGCAGTTCGGACAGGGCGAACACTGAAGCTTTCTTT
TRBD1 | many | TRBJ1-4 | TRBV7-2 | CASSLIGTGLNEKLFF | TGTGCCAGCAGCTTAATAGGGACAGGCCTTAATGAAAAACTGTTTTTT
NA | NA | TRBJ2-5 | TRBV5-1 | CASSFSGPETQYF | TGCGCCAGCAGCTTCTCAGGGCCAGAGACCCAGTACTTC
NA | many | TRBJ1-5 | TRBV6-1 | CASSELAGASNQPQHF | TGTGCCAGCAGTGAACTGGCAGGTGCGAGCAATCAGCCCCAGCATTTT
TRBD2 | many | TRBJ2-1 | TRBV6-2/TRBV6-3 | CASSYGAGEFNEQFF | TGTGCCAGCAGTTACGGGGCGGGGGAATTCAATGAGCAGTTCTTC
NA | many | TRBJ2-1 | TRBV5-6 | CASSQGRDGYNEQFF | TGTGCCAGCAGCCAGGGCAGGGACGGGTACAATGAGCAGTTCTTC
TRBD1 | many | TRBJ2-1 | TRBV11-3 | CASSQWTGVKGNEQFF | TGTGCCAGCAGCCAATGGACAGGGGTTAAAGGGAATGAGCAGTTCTTC
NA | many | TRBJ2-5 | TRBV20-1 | CSASAQGGRETQYF | TGCAGTGCTAGTGCACAGGGAGGAAGAGAGACCCAGTACTTC
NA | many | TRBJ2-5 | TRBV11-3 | CASSLDGTLKETQYF | TGTGCCAGCAGCTTAGACGGGACACTTAAAGAGACCCAGTACTTC
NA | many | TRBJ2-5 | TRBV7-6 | CAVGSQETQYF | TGTGCCGTGGGCAGCCAAGAGACCCAGTACTTC